This TCR beta chain is drawn from a study of identical twins. One entry per CDR3 protein results from TCRdb running MiXCR on the 5' RACE reads. This sample has 450,000 or so distinct CDR3 sequences; roughly 26% occur once, and the top ten carry over 2.5%. Germline V lookup: CDR1 SGHVS, CDR2 FQNEAQ. CDR3 length: 15 residues. V was pared by 4 bases and J by 7 bases, with 4 bases of the junction left unmatched. This clonotype turned up a few times. These data also featured in a second study, about T cells expressing NK-cell markers. Per that paper: In the group of eight sequenced donors, seven were HCMV-seropositive and one was seronegative. Top CD8+ clonotypes included the dominant CD3+CD56+NKG2C+ clonotypes in roughly 6 donors.

The rearrangement joins TRBV7-8 to TRBJ2-1; 13 bases agree with TRBD2. Sequencing input: CD4+ T cells sorted from blood. The sequence was obtained from a woman under 30 in good health. The CDR3 DNA is TGTGCCAGCAGCTCCCGACTAGCGGGGGGAAATGAGCAGTTCTTC. It codes for CASSSRLAGGNEQFF.